This T cell receptor beta chain comes out of a study of response to subunit inactivated influenza vaccine listed by TCRdb under 2018. Some background on the complete study: Deep quantitative profiling of the T cell receptor repertoire was used in the study to follow responses to a trivalent subunit inactivated influenza vaccine.

The study at large found these results: The authors suggested that each seasonal influenza vaccination may recruit only a limited number of new T cells.

Libraries were made using RT-PCR. The reads were generated on an Illumina HiSeq 2500. In-frame beta chains were kept once TCRdb had trimmed the public reads at Q25 with fastp and called clones with MiXCR. One record per CDR3 amino acid sequence lists the most common genes and DNA. The sample table shows approximately 500,000 distinct CDR3 sequences, and around 13% are seen once. The ten top clones hold around 12% of the sample. V loses 5 bases at its end and J loses 6 bases; junction bases beyond the gene matches: 2. Measured from the cysteine to the phenylalanine, the CDR3 is 11 residues long. Just CDR3 DNA is preserved here, 33 bases in frame from base 1. CDR1 is given as DFQATT and CDR2 as SNEGSKA, both from the germline V gene (reference sequence). This sample's time point label indicates: approximately 40 days after influenza vaccine administration. Remarks on this clonotype: This clone's antigen is unknown. No quality values exist for individual bases; no much larger clone is one base distant.

The chain employs TRBV20-1 and TRBJ1-2; 8 middle bases align to TRBD1. The receptor was derived from a man aged 50-60 years who received an inactivated influenza vaccine. Donor details come from another sample of the same person, matched by shared clones. The material sequenced was PBMCs from blood, taken roughly 46 days after vaccination. The CDR3 here reads CSADRGDGYTF. The bases read TGCAGTGCTGACAGGGGTGATGGCTACACCTTC.